Listed here is a single TCR beta chain. In the source study's methods: Amplification from reference gene primers served as the basis for estimated nucleated cell counts. Repertoires were generated with immunoSEQ multiplex PCR, while TCRdb's copy carries only in-frame clones and drops some. V, J and clone size reflect that table, while D and trimming were determined from the DNA. The data show tens of thousands of clones, 70% to 85% seen once. The CDR3 runs to 15 residues. Germline assignment: CDR1 SGHDT and CDR2 YYEEEE. V lost 3 bases, J lost 8 bases, and 10 bases stayed unmatched. This sample was taken from a study of blood T cell repertoires in COVID-19. The wider study: The United States, Italy and Spain provided the acute and convalescent COVID-19 samples. From T cells, B-cell-depleted T cells, or PBMCs came the material, which was cDNA or gDNA.

The chain has TRBV5-6 and TRBJ2-3, with 9 bases lining up with TRBD2. This TCR was recovered from an elderly man with acute or convalescent COVID-19. Material: peripheral blood. CDR3 bases: TGTGCCAGCAGCTCTCGTAGCGGGGGCCGGGGTACGCAGTATTTT. This translates into CASSSRSGGRGTQYF.